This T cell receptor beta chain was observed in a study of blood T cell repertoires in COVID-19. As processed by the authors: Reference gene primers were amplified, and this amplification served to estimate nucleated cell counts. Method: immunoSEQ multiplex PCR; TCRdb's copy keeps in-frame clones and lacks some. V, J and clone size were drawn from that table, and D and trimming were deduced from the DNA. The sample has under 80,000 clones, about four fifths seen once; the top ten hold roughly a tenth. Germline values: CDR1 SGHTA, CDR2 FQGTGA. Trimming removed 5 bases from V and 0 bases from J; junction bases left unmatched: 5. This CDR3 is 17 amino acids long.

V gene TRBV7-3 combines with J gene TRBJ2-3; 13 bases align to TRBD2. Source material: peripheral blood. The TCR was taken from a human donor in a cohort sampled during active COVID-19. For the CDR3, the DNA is TGTGCCAGCAGCCAGGGGACTAGCGGGATCAGCACAGATACGCAGTATTTT. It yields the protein CASSQGTSGISTDTQYF.